The clone carrying this T cell receptor beta chain has a handful of counts. Its matching antigen is unknown. This entry comes from a study of blood T cells in healthy people across ages. Study-level results: Estimates of total diversity, which came from one million sequenced T cells, were considered to be underestimates.

This CDR3 has 12 amino acids. Trimming removed 1 base from V and 3 bases from J, with 3 bases in between. CDR1 is LGHDT, CDR2 YNNKEL, per germline (reference sequence). Primers used in a second PCR of about 7 to 11 cycles were a sample-barcoded 5' primer and a J-beta primer mix. TCRdb re-analysed the 5' RACE reads in MiXCR, keeping a single row per CDR3 protein. This sample yields about 1.6 million distinct CDR3 sequences, of which about 35% are seen a single time; 10% to 12% belongs to the top ten. V gene TRBV3-1 combines with J gene TRBJ2-5; no clear D. The clonotype originates from a woman in her twenties or thirties in good health. What was sequenced was blood. The CDR3 is CASSQAKETQYF. The DNA for the CDR3 is TGTGCCAGCAGCCAAGCGAAAGAGACCCAGTACTTC.